The 23 T cell receptor beta chains below come from one sample, sequenced in a study of blood T cell repertoires in COVID-19. This table comes from immunoSEQ multiplex PCR, and its TCRdb copy is limited to in-frame clones, with some not included. The table shows about 300,000 clones, with about 90% occurring only once. Material: PBMCs or T cells enriched from blood (not recorded which). Receptors were obtained from a woman in her forties or fifties who had been exposed to COVID-19.

This clone showed up just once. V is TRBV5-1 and J is TRBJ2-2; tentatively, D is TRBD2 (6 bases). Germline values: CDR1 SGHRS, CDR2 YFSETQ. Trimming cost V 4 bases and J 4 bases, with 11 bases left between them. The CDR3 is 14 amino acids. In DNA form, the CDR3 reads TGCGCCAGCAGCCGCGACGGGAGCACCGGGGAGCTGTTTTTT. This sequence encodes CASSRDGSTGELFF.

The rearrangement links TRBV2 to TRBJ1-5, with D maybe TRBD1 (5 bases). The germline V gene encodes CDR1 SNHLY and CDR2 FYNNEI. Trimming shortened V by 5 bases and J by 4 bases, and 15 bases separated the two germline ends. This CDR3 spans 15 amino acids. CDR3 sequence reads: CASSFGGNRNQPQHF. CDR3 DNA sequence: TGTGCCAGCAGTTTTGGGGGGAACAGAAATCAGCCCCAGCATTTT.

The chain links TRBV28 to TRBJ1-2; D possibly corresponds to TRBD1 (5 bases). Per germline, CDR1 MDHEN and CDR2 SYDVKM. V lost 4 bases, J lost 8 bases, and 17 bases lay in between. The CDR3 is 14 amino acids. In nucleotides, the CDR3 is TGTGCCAGCAGTTGGGGCAGCTCATACCAGGGCTACACCTTC. Translation: CASSWGSSYQGYTF.

The chain uses TRBV18 and TRBJ1-2, with TRBD1 matching 7 bases. Germline CDR1 and CDR2: KGHSH and LQKENI. The J segment lost 6 bases and the V segment lost 2 bases, leaving 0 bases of the junction unmatched. The CDR3 sequence is 12 residues long. The CDR3 nucleotides are TGTGCCAGCTCACCAGGGACAGATGGCTACACCTTC. Amino acid sequence: CASSPGTDGYTF. The full variable domain, rest sourced from reference TRBV18 and TRBJ1-2, is NAGVMQNPRHLVRRRGQEARLRCSPMKGHSHVYWYRQLPEEGLKFMVYLQKENIIDESGMPKERFSAEFPKEGPSILRIQQVVRGDSAAYFCASSPGTDGYTFGSGTRLTVV.

The CDR3 coding sequence is TGTGCCTGGAGCCGAGGTGGGGGCCACGAGCAGTACTTC. It translates to CAWSRGGGHEQYF. The chain joins TRBV30 to TRBJ2-7; maybe TRBD1 (6 bases). CDR3 length: 13 residues. CDR1 and CDR2 from the germline V gene are GTSNPN and SVGIG (reference sequence). The ends were cut back, 3 bases at V and 5 bases at J, with 14 bases in the middle.

The chain recombines TRBV11-2 with TRBJ1-6; D is undetermined. V gave up 4 bases and J gave up 9 bases, with 7 bases separating them. The CDR3 length is 12 residues. Germline V gives CDR1 SGHAT, CDR2 FQNNGV. The CDR3 here is CASSSGVSPLHF. CDR3 in DNA: TGTGCCAGCAGCTCCGGGGTTTCACCCCTCCACTTT. Using reference TRBV11-2 and TRBJ1-6 for the parts outside the CDR3, the full variable domain is EAGVAQSPRYKIIEKRQSVAFWCNPISGHATLYWYQQILGQGPKLLIQFQNNGVVDDSQLPKDRFSAERLKGVDSTLKIQPAKLEDSAVYLCASSSGVSPLHFGNGTRLTVT.

This rearrangement joins TRBV2 to TRBJ1-5; 8 bases are shared with TRBD1. Unmatched junction bases numbered 5, after V lost 5 bases and J lost 5 bases. This CDR3 has 14 residues. CDR1 SNHLY and CDR2 FYNNEI come from the germline V gene. The CDR3 reads CASSRQGRDQPQHF. The CDR3, as DNA: TGTGCCAGCAGTAGACAGGGGAGGGATCAGCCCCAGCATTTT.

The CDR3, as DNA: TGCGCCAGCAGCCCAAGGACAGACAGGAACACTGAAGCTTTCTTT. Encoded protein: CASSPRTDRNTEAFF. The gene calls are TRBV5-1 and TRBJ1-1; maybe TRBD1 (6 bases). Trimming cost V 4 bases and J 1 base, with 14 bases left between them. There are 15 residues in the CDR3. CDR1 SGHRS and CDR2 YFSETQ come from the germline V gene.

The rearrangement joins TRBV5-1 to TRBJ2-2; 12 nucleotides line up with TRBD1. V dropped 4 bases and J dropped 4; count of bases not matched to a gene: 8. Germline V lookup: CDR1 SGHRS, CDR2 YFSETQ. The CDR3 has 17 amino acids. The chain's CDR3 is CASSIGTGGASTGELFF. In DNA, the CDR3 is TGCGCCAGCAGCATAGGGACAGGGGGCGCGAGCACCGGGGAGCTGTTTTTT.

The CDR3 DNA is TGCGCCAGCAGCCAGGGACAGGGTAACTACAATGAGCAGTTCTTC. Translated: CASSQGQGNYNEQFF. The rearrangement uses TRBV5-1 and TRBJ2-1, with 9 bases that match TRBD1. CDR3 length equals 15 residues. The junction had 5 bases not matched to a gene; V was cut back by 4 bases and J by 3 bases. Germline V lookup: CDR1 SGHRS, CDR2 YFSETQ.

V and J are TRBV23-1 and TRBJ2-5; a possible D gene is TRBD2 (5 bases). TRBV23-1 is flagged as an ORF with uncertain function. The CDR3 runs 13 residues. Trimming shortened V by 5 bases and J by 2 bases, and 9 bases separated the two germline ends. This CDR3 reads CASSKERQETQYF. The CDR3 DNA follows: TGCGCCAGCAGTAAAGAGCGGCAAGAGACCCAGTACTTC.

The chain links TRBV7-2 to TRBJ1-3; a weak D match, TRBD1 (5 bases). V was trimmed by 2 bases and J by 0 bases, leaving 5 bases between them. CDR3 length equals 14 residues. The germline V gene encodes CDR1 SGHTA and CDR2 FQGNSA. CDR3 in DNA: TGTGCCAGCAGCTTAACAGGCTCTGGAAACACCATATATTTT. It codes for CASSLTGSGNTIYF.

The chain joins TRBV20-1 to TRBJ1-1, with D perhaps matching TRBD1 (5 bases). V lost 3 bases and J 5 bases, leaving 13 bases between the germline ends. The CDR3 is 13 residues long. Germline CDR1 and CDR2: DFQATT and SNEGSKA (reference sequence). The CDR3 loop reads CSASIRGMTEAFF. CDR3 DNA sequence: TGCAGTGCTAGTATCCGGGGGATGACTGAAGCTTTCTTT.

The V gene is TRBV10-3, the J gene TRBJ1-3; D gene uncertain. V was cut by 3 bases and J by 7 bases, with 7 bases left in between. CDR3 length equals 12 residues. Germline lookup yields CDR1 ENHRY and CDR2 SYGVKD. Here the CDR3 reads CAISDTENTIYF. The DNA of the CDR3 is TGTGCCATCAGTGATACAGAGAACACCATATATTTT.

This clone came up once. The chain couples TRBV6-2 or TRBV6-3 to TRBJ1-6; 9 bases agree with TRBD1. This CDR3 is 19 amino acids long. Losses at the gene ends were 2 bases for V and 0 bases for J; bases not matched to a gene: 8. Per germline, CDR1 MNHEY and CDR2 SVGEGT. The CDR3 here is CASSYPPGTGTSYNSPLHF. As DNA, the CDR3 is TGTGCCAGCAGTTACCCTCCCGGGACAGGGACCTCCTATAATTCACCCCTCCACTTT.

The chain couples TRBV3-1 (or the pseudogene TRBV3-2) to TRBJ2-2, with 7 nucleotides matching TRBD1. Losses at the gene ends were 4 bases for V and 4 bases for J; bases not matched to a gene: 12. Germline-derived CDR1 and CDR2 are LGHDT and YNNKEL (reference sequence). The CDR3 totals 17 residues. CDR3 amino acids: CASSPPGGQPGTGELFF. The CDR3 bases are TGTGCCAGCAGCCCCCCAGGGGGACAGCCGGGCACCGGGGAGCTGTTTTTT.

V usage is TRBV12-3 or TRBV12-4 and J usage is TRBJ2-5; D gene uncertain. V lost 1 base and J 6 bases, leaving 9 bases between the germline ends. This CDR3 has 13 amino acids. The CDR3 coding sequence is TGTGCCAGCAGTTTAGGTACAGCCCAGACCCAGTACTTC. Protein: CASSLGTAQTQYF.

V usage is TRBV30 and J usage is TRBJ2-3; 8 nucleotides agree with TRBD1. CDR1 is GTSNPN and CDR2 is SVGIG in the germline V gene (reference sequence). V lost 3 bases to trimming and J lost 9 bases; unmatched junction nucleotides: 5. The CDR3 runs to 12 residues. The CDR3 here is CAWSPGQGTQYF. As DNA, the CDR3 is TGTGCCTGGAGCCCCGGACAGGGAACGCAGTATTTT.

The gene calls are TRBV6-5 and TRBJ1-3; TRBD1 aligns across 12 bases. This CDR3 has 14 residues. Germline V gene sequence: CDR1 MNHEY, CDR2 SVGAGI. The V and J ends lost 8 bases and 4 bases, in that order; junction bases with no gene match: 3. CDR3 amino acids: CASEGTGGGNTIYF. CDR3 DNA: TGTGCCAGCGAGGGGACAGGGGGCGGAAACACCATATATTTT.

The rearrangement joins TRBV13 to TRBJ2-1; TRBD2 matches at 9 bases. The germline CDR1 and CDR2 sequences are PRHDT and FYEKMQ (reference sequence). The CDR3 contains 16 residues. The V segment lost 1 base and the J segment 7 bases; nucleotides outside the gene matches: 8. The CDR3 DNA reads as TGTGCCAGCAGCTTAGTTAGCGGGGGACCGGGGAATGAGCAGTTCTTC. It yields the protein CASSLVSGGPGNEQFF. Filled out from reference TRBV13 and TRBJ2-1, the complete variable domain reads AAGVIQSPRHLIKEKRETATLKCYPIPRHDTVYWYQQGPGQDPQFLISFYEKMQSDKGSIPDRFSAQQFSDYHSELNMSSLELGDSALYFCASSLVSGGPGNEQFFGPGTRLTVL.

This chain uses TRBV13 with TRBJ1-1, with no clear D. This CDR3 spans 14 amino acids. Germline CDR1 is PRHDT and CDR2 is FYEKMQ (reference sequence). Trimming took 5 bases from V and 3 from J, leaving 13 bases between them. The CDR3 spells CASSLWVGDTEAFF. The CDR3 bases are TGTGCCAGCAGCCTTTGGGTAGGAGACACTGAAGCTTTCTTT.

The chain uses TRBV5-6 and TRBJ2-7, with D tentatively TRBD2 (6 bases). V shed 4 bases and J shed 0 bases, with 11 bases lying between them. The germline V gene has CDR1 SGHDT and CDR2 YYEEEE. CDR3 length: 14 residues. CDR3 residues: CASSTTGSSYEQYF. In DNA form, the CDR3 reads TGTGCCAGCAGCACAACCGGGAGCTCCTACGAGCAGTACTTC.

This clone is a singleton in its sample. The J gene is TRBJ1-4, the V gene TRBV25-1; the D is unclear. Trimming took 2 bases from V and 10 from J, leaving 14 bases between them. The CDR3 is 14 amino acids. From germline, CDR1 is MGHDK and CDR2 SYGVNS. The CDR3 region is CASSEVSFGGKLFF. CDR3 sequence (DNA): TGTGCCAGCAGTGAAGTCAGTTTTGGTGGAAAACTGTTTTTT.